The entry below describes one TCR beta chain. Its antigen remains unknown. These data belong to a study of blood T cells in healthy people across ages. Findings and caveats of the study: Among long-lived donors, naive CD4+ cells were more numerous and diversity higher than in aged donors.

Germline-derived CDR1 and CDR2 are SGHRS and YFSETQ. There are 17 residues in the CDR3. Germline trimming cut 0 bases from V and 0 bases from J; bases unmatched to any gene: 7. A J-beta primer mix and a sample-barcoded 5' primer were used in a second PCR of about 7 to 12 cycles. With 12 random nucleotides, a template-switch adaptor tagged each individual cDNA molecule. TCRdb processed the 5' RACE reads anew with MiXCR; each CDR3 protein has one entry. The table includes about 830,000 distinct CDR3 sequences, approximately 59% detected once. The sample taken for sequencing was blood. The clonotype was recovered from a man aged 25-40 years in good health. The chain carries TRBV5-1 and TRBJ2-7; the match to TRBD1 covers 9 bases. CDR3 region: CASSLAGGQGLSYEQYF. In DNA, the CDR3 is TGCGCCAGCAGCTTGGCCGGGGGACAGGGCCTCTCCTACGAGCAGTACTTC. Together with reference TRBV5-1 and TRBJ2-7, the CDR3 gives the full variable domain: KAGVTQTPRYLIKTRGQQVTLSCSPISGHRSVSWYQQTPGQGLQFLFEYFSETQRNKGNFPGRFSGRQFSNSRSEMNVSTLELGDSALYLCASSLAGGQGLSYEQYFGPGTRLTVT.